The clone carrying this T cell receptor (beta chain) is a singleton in its sample. What it recognizes is unknown. This record comes from a study of shared clonotypes between healthy human individuals. Study in general: Donors had three CD4 naive, three CD4 memory, two CD8 naive and one CD8 memory plate apiece.

Assay runs were performed at deep level. Here immunoSEQ multiplex PCR was the method, and the copy in TCRdb shows in-frame clones only, minus some. The table has some 660,000 clones, about 80% seen once. Germline assignment: CDR1 SGHRS and CDR2 YFSETQ. Trimming removed 4 bases from V and 0 bases from J, with 13 bases in between. The CDR3 runs to 15 residues. CD4+ cells yielded CD45RA+ naive and CD45RA-negative memory subsets. Study-level findings and limits: The sharing of 4% to 5.5% of naive CD4 clonotypes was seen across a handful of donors.

The V gene is TRBV5-1, the J gene TRBJ1-2; D call uncertain. Sequenced sample: memory CD4+ T cells sorted from blood. Indicated subset: CD45RA-negative fraction. The sequence derives from a woman in her 30s in good health. CDR3 in amino acids: CASSIMTSTNYGYTF. The CDR3 region has the DNA TGCGCCAGCAGCATAATGACTTCGACTAACTATGGCTACACCTTC. Variable domain in full (rest from reference TRBV5-1 and TRBJ1-2): KAGVTQTPRYLIKTRGQQVTLSCSPISGHRSVSWYQQTPGQGLQFLFEYFSETQRNKGNFPGRFSGRQFSNSRSEMNVSTLELGDSALYLCASSIMTSTNYGYTFGSGTRLTVV.